One and the same sample provided the 7 T cell receptor beta chains below, sequenced in a study of post-analysis software for immune sequencing data. Study-level findings and limits: Five or six TRBV segments (TRBV5-6, TRBV5-1 and TRBV20-1 among them) occurred more frequently in patients than in controls.

No antigen has been assigned to these receptors. Unique molecular identifiers featured in each of the TCR beta cDNA libraries. TCRdb fed the PCR reads into MiXCR, producing one record per CDR3 protein. The sample has under 900,000 distinct CDR3 sequences, approximately 53% seen once; the top ten hold around 4.5%. Sequencing input: blood. The receptor set was obtained from a girl between 10 and 17 years old with multiple sclerosis.

V gene TRBV12-3 or TRBV12-4 combines with J gene TRBJ2-7, with 7 bases fitting TRBD1. The CDR3 is made up of 14 amino acids. J lost 2 bases, V lost 4 bases, and 5 bases had no gene match. The CDR3 sequence is CASSYYRGPYEQYF. CDR3 coding DNA: TGTGCCAGCAGTTATTACAGGGGACCCTACGAGCAGTACTTC.

This clonotype was seen a few times. The V and J genes are TRBV20-1 and TRBJ2-3; D call uncertain. The CDR3 covers 15 residues. Germline values: CDR1 DFQATT, CDR2 SNEGSKA (reference sequence). Trimming stripped 6 bases from V and 6 bases from J, with 22 bases between. The CDR3 loop is CSARHPAVAADTQYF. In DNA, the CDR3 is TGCAGTGCGCGACACCCTGCAGTAGCAGCGGATACGCAGTATTTT.

V gene TRBV5-6 combines with J gene TRBJ2-5; D perhaps matches TRBD2 (5 bases). This CDR3 comprises 13 residues. Germline V gene data show CDR1 as SGHDT and CDR2 as YYEEEE. V was cut by 3 bases and J by 11 bases, with 17 bases left in between. The chain's CDR3 is CASSYSQHGEQYF. The CDR3 DNA is TGTGCCAGCAGCTACTCCCAGCACGGGGAGCAGTACTTC.

The chain has TRBV4-2 and TRBJ2-3, with TRBD2 identical over 8 bases. Germline V gene data show CDR1 as LGHNA and CDR2 as YNFKEQ. The CDR3 is made up of 14 amino acids. The V and J ends lost 11 bases and 4 bases, in that order; junction bases with no gene match: 11. The CDR3 sequence: CAAGSGNGPDTQYF. DNA of the CDR3: TGTGCCGCGGGTAGCGGGAATGGTCCAGATACGCAGTATTTT.

The chain carries TRBV9 and TRBJ2-4; 8 bases align to TRBD1. Looked up from germline, CDR1 is SGDLS and CDR2 is YYNGEE. V was clipped by 0 bases and J by 0 bases; unmatched bases: 2. This CDR3 is built from 16 residues. This CDR3 reads CASSVGQGLAKNIQYF. The CDR3 DNA follows: TGTGCCAGCAGCGTAGGACAGGGGTTAGCCAAAAACATTCAGTACTTC.

A few counts support this clonotype. This chain joins TRBV25-1 and TRBJ1-2; no firm D call. Between the trimmed V and J ends, which lost 8 bases and 4 bases, there was a span of 14 bases. The CDR3 is made up of 13 amino acids. From germline, CDR1 is MGHDK and CDR2 SYGVNS. DNA of the CDR3: TGTGCCAGCGCCCGGGAGGGTGGCTATGGCTACACCTTC. Amino acids: CASAREGGYGYTF.

V gene TRBV20-1 combines with J gene TRBJ2-1; D is perhaps TRBD1 (5 bases). The CDR3 has 16 residues. Germline V gene lookup returns CDR1 DFQATT and CDR2 SNEGSKA (reference sequence). V was shortened by 6 bases and J by 0 bases, with 18 bases between the two germline ends. The CDR3, as DNA: TGCAGTGCCCCCGACAGAAGCGAGAGCTCCTACAATGAGCAGTTCTTC. Translated, it gives CSAPDRSESSYNEQFF.